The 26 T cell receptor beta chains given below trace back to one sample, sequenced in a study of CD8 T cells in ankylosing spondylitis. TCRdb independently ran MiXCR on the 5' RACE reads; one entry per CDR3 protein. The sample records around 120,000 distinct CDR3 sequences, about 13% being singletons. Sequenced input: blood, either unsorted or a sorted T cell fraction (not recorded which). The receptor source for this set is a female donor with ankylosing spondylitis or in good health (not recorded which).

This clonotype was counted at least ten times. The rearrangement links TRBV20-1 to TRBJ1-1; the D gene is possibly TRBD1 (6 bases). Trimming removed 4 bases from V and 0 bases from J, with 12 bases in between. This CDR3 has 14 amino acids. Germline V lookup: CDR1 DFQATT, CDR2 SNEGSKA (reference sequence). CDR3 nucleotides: TGCAGTGCTAAAGGACAGACCATGAACACTGAAGCTTTCTTT. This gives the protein CSAKGQTMNTEAFF.

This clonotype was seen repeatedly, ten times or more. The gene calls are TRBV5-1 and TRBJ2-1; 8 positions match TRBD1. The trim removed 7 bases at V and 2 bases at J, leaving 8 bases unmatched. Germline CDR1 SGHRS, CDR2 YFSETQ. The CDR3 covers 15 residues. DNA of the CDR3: TGCGCCAGCGGCCAACAGGGGGGCACCTACAATGAGCAGTTCTTC. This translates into CASGQQGGTYNEQFF.

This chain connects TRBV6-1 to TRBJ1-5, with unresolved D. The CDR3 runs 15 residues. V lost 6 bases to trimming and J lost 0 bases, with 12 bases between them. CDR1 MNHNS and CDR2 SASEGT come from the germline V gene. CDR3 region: CASRPRENSNQPQHF. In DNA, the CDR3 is TGTGCCAGCAGGCCTAGGGAAAATAGCAATCAGCCCCAGCATTTT.

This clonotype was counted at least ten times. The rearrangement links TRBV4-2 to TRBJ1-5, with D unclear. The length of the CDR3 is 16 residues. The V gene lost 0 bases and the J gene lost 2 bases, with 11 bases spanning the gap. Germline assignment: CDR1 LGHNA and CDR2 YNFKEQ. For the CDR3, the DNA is TGTGCCAGCAGCCAAGAACGGGAGCAGCGCAATCAGCCCCAGCATTTT. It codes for CASSQEREQRNQPQHF.

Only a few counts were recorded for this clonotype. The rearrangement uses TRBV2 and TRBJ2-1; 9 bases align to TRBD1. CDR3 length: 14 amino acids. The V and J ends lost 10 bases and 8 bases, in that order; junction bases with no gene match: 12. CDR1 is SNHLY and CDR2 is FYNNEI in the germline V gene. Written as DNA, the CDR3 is TGTGCCATTTCCCCGGGACAGGGAGGCGATGAGCAGTTCTTC. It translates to CAISPGQGGDEQFF.

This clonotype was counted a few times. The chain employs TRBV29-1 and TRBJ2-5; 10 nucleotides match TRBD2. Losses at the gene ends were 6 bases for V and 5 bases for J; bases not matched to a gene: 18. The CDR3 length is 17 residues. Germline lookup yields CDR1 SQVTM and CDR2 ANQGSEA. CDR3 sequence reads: CSVLGAGPSGRVETQYF. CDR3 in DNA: TGCAGCGTGCTGGGAGCTGGTCCTAGCGGGAGAGTGGAGACCCAGTACTTC.

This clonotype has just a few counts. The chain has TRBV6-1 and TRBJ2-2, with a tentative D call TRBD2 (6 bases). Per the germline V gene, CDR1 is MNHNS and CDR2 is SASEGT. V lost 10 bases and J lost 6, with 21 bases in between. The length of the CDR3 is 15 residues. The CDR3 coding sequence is TGTGCCAATACAGGAGGGGTAGCGGATGCCGGGGAGCTGTTTTTT. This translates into CANTGGVADAGELFF.

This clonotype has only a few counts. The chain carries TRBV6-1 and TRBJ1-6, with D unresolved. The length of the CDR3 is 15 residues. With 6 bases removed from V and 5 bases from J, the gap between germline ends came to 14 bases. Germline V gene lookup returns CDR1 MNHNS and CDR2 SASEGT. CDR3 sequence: CASSRPGSDNSPLHF. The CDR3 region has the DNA TGTGCCAGCAGCCGACCGGGATCGGATAATTCACCCCTCCACTTT.

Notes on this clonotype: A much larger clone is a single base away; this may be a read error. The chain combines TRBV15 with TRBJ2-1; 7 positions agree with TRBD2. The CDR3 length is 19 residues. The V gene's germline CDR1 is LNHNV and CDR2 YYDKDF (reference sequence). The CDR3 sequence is CATSRDFGGSGGSYNKQFF. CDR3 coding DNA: TGTGCCACCAGCAGAGATTTCGGCGGGAGTGGAGGCTCCTACAATAAGCAGTTCTTC.

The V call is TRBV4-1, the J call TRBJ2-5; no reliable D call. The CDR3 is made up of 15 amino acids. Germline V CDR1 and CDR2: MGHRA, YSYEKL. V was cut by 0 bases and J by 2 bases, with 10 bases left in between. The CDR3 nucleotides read TGCGCCAGCAGCCAAGAATCCGGGTTTCAAGAGACCCAGTACTTC. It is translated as CASSQESGFQETQYF.

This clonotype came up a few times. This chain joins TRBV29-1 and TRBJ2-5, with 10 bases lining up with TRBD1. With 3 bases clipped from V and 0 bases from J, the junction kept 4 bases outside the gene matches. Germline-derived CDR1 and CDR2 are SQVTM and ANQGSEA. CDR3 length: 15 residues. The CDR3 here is CSVDRTGGNQETQYF. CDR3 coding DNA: TGCAGCGTTGACCGGACAGGGGGAAACCAAGAGACCCAGTACTTC.

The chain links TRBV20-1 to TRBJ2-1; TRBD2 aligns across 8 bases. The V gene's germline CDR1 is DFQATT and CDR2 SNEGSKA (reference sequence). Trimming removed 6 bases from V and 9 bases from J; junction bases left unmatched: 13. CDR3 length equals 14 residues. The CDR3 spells CSARSGTSLSEQFF. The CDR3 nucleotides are TGCAGTGCCAGATCGGGGACTAGTTTAAGTGAGCAGTTCTTC.

The CDR3 DNA is TGTGCCAGTATCCAATTGGGGGGGCTGCAGACCGGGGAGCTGTTTTTT. Protein sequence: CASIQLGGLQTGELFF. The gene calls are TRBV19 and TRBJ2-2, with D perhaps TRBD2 (7 bases). The V end was cut by 7 bases, the J end by 5 bases, with 20 bases between. CDR1 and CDR2 from the germline V gene are LNHDA and SQIVND (reference sequence). The CDR3 sequence is 16 residues long.

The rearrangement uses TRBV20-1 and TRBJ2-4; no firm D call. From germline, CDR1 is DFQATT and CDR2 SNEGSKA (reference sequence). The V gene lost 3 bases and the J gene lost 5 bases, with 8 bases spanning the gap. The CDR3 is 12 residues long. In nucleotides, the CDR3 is TGCAGTGCTAGGTATACGGAAAACATTCAGTACTTC. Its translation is CSARYTENIQYF.

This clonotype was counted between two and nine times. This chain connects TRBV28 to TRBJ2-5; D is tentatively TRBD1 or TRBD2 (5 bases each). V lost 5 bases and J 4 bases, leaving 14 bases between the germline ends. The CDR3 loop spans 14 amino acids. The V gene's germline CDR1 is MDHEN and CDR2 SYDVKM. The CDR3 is CASSTSTRGETQYF. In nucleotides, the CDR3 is TGTGCCAGCAGTACTTCCACTAGGGGAGAGACCCAGTACTTC.

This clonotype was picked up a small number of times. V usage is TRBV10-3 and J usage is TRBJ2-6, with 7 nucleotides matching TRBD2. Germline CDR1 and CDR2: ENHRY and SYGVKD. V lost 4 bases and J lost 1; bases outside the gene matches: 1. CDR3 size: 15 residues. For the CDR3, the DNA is TGTGCCATCAGTGGGGGGGGTTCTGGGGCCAACGTCCTGACTTTC. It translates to CAISGGGSGANVLTF.

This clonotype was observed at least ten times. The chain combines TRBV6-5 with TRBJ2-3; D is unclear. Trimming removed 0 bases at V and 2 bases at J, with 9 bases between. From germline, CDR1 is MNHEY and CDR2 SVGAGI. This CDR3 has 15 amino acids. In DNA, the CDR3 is TGTGCCAGCAGTTACTCGCCGGGTACCACAGATACGCAGTATTTT. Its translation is CASSYSPGTTDTQYF.

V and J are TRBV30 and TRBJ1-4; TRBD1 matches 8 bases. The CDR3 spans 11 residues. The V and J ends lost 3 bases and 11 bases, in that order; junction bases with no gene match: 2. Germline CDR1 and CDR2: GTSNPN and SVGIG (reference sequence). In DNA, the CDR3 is TGTGCCTGGAGAGACAGGGGCAAACTGTTTTTT. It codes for CAWRDRGKLFF.

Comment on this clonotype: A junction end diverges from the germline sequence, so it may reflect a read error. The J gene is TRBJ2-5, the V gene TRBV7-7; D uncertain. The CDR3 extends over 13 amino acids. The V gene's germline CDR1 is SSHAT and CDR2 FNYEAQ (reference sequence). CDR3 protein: CASSSQLSETQYF. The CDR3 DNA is TGTGCTAGCAGCTCCCAACTGTCGGAGACCCAGTACTTC.

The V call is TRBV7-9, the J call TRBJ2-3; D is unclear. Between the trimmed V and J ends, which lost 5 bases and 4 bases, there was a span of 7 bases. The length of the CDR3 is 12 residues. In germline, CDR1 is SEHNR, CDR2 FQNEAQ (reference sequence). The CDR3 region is CASSQTADTQYF. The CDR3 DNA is TGTGCCAGCAGCCAGACCGCAGATACGCAGTATTTT.

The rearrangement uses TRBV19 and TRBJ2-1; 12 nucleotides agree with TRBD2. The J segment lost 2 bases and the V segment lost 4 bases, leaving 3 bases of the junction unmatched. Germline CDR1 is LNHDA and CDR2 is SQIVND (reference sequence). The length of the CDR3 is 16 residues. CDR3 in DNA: TGTGCCAGTAGTACGACTAGCGGGAGTCCCTACAATGAGCAGTTCTTC. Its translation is CASSTTSGSPYNEQFF.

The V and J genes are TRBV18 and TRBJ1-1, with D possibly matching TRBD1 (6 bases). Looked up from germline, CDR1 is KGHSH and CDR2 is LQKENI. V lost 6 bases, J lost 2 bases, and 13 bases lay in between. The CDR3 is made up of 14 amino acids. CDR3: CASSQDRLNTEAFF. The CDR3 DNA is TGTGCCAGCTCCCAGGACAGACTTAACACTGAAGCTTTCTTT.

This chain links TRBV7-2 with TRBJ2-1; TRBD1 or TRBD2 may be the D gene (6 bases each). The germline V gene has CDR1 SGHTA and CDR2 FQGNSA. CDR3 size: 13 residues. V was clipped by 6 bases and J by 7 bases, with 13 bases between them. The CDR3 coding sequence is TGTGCCAGCAGTCTCTGGGGGGCGAATGAGCAGTTCTTC. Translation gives CASSLWGANEQFF. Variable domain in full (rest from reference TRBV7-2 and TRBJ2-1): GAGVSQSPSNKVTEKGKDVELRCDPISGHTALYWYRQSLGQGLEFLIYFQGNSAPDKSGLPSDRFSAERTGGSVSTLTIQRTQQEDSAVYLCASSLWGANEQFFGPGTRLTVL.

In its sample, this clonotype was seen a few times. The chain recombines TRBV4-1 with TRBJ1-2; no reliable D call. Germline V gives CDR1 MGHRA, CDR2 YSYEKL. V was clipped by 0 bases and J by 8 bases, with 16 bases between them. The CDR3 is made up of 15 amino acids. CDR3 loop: CASSQDGLESVGYTF. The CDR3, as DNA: TGCGCCAGCAGCCAAGATGGTTTAGAGAGTGTGGGCTACACCTTC.

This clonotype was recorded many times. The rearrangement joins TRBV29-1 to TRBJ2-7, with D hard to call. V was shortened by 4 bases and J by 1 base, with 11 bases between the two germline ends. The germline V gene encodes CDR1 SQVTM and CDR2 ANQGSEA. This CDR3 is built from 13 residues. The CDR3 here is CSVVWGFSYEQYF. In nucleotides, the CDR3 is TGCAGCGTTGTTTGGGGTTTTTCCTACGAGCAGTACTTC.

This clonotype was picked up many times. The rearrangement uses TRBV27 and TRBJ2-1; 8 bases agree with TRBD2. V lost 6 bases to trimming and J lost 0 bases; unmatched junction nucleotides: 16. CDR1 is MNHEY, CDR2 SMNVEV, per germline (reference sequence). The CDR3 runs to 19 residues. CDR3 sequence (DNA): TGTGCCAGCAGAAGGGTTGGCGGGGGGACTCTATTCTCCTACAATGAGCAGTTCTTC. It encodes CASRRVGGGTLFSYNEQFF.